The 30 T cell receptor beta chains in this list originate from one sample, sequenced in a study of regulatory T cells in long-lasting Graves disease. Described time point: newly diagnosed GD, antithyroid drugs for less than 3 months. TCR sequences were obtained from RNA taken from PBMCs. Arm-PCR of CDR3 regions and iRepertoire HTBI primers were the basis on which TCR beta libraries were built. One entry per CDR3 protein, called by TCRdb with MiXCR from the multiplex PCR reads. The repertoire holds 530,000 or so distinct CDR3 sequences, with 15% to 20% as singletons. The same specimen was also included in a second study, on T cells in Graves' hyperthyroidism and ophthalmopathy.

The sample in question was peripheral blood mononuclear cells (PBMCs), obtained at new diagnosis, from a patient treated with antithyroid drugs. The source of these receptors is a man between 18 and 29 years old with Graves disease.

This clonotype was detected only a few times. This sequence joins TRBV6-1 and TRBJ1-5; maybe TRBD1 (6 bases). The CDR3 length is 15 residues. CDR1 and CDR2 (germline): MNHNS, SASEGT. V shed 3 bases and J shed 0 bases, with 9 bases lying between them. The CDR3 reads CASSEDSNSNQPQHF. The CDR3 DNA sequence: TGTGCCAGCAGTGAGGACAGTAATAGCAATCAGCCCCAGCATTTT.

The J gene is TRBJ2-7, the V gene TRBV11-2; tentatively, D is TRBD2 (6 bases). CDR3 length equals 13 residues. V was pared by 3 bases and J by 3 bases, with 9 bases between. Germline V gene lookup returns CDR1 SGHAT and CDR2 FQNNGV. The CDR3 region has the DNA TGTGCCAGCAGCTTTGGGGGGTTCTACGAGCAGTACTTC. Encoded protein: CASSFGGFYEQYF.

This clonotype was seen only a few times. The CDR3 loop reads CASSQGGEHYEQYF. The CDR3 nucleotides are TGTGCCAGCAGCCAGGGGGGGGAGCACTACGAGCAGTACTTC. This sequence joins TRBV6-1 and TRBJ2-7; either TRBD1 or TRBD2 may fit D (7 bases each). The CDR3 totals 14 residues. With 6 bases removed from V and 3 bases from J, the gap between germline ends came to 15 bases. CDR1 MNHNS and CDR2 SASEGT come from the germline V gene.

The sample holds a few counts of this clonotype. This chain links TRBV14 with TRBJ2-7; 7 bases map to TRBD1. The CDR3 spans 16 residues. The trim removed 4 bases at V and 3 bases at J, leaving 12 bases unmatched. The germline V gene encodes CDR1 SGHDN and CDR2 FVKESK. CDR3 amino acids: CASSLVTGPGFYEQYF. CDR3 nucleotide sequence: TGTGCCAGCAGCCTCGTGACAGGGCCTGGGTTCTACGAGCAGTACTTC.

This clonotype was seen ten or more times. The chain couples TRBV12-3 or TRBV12-4 to TRBJ1-1; D perhaps matches TRBD1 (5 bases). There are 16 residues in the CDR3. V lost 6 bases and J lost 2, with 19 bases in between. CDR3 in amino acids: CASRANSGRANTEAFF. The CDR3 nucleotides read TGTGCCAGCAGAGCCAACTCGGGACGGGCAAACACTGAAGCTTTCTTT.

This clonotype has just a few counts. The chain links TRBV5-1 to TRBJ2-2; D ambiguous. The ends were cut back, 2 bases at V and 6 bases at J, with 8 bases in the middle. CDR1 is SGHRS and CDR2 is YFSETQ in the germline V gene. The CDR3 consists of 13 residues. The CDR3 loop reads CASSFNGAGELFF. In DNA, the CDR3 is TGCGCCAGCAGCTTTAATGGCGCCGGGGAGCTGTTTTTT.

This sequence joins TRBV7-3 and TRBJ2-1; possible D gene TRBD1, 5 bases. Germline CDR1 and CDR2: SGHTA and FQGTGA. Trimming pared 5 bases from V and 10 bases from J, leaving 15 bases between. This CDR3 region has 13 residues. The CDR3 DNA reads as TGTGCCAGCAGCCCGTCAGGGTCCCGGGAGCAGTTCTTC. Translated: CASSPSGSREQFF.

The gene calls are TRBV10-3 and TRBJ2-7; 7 nucleotides match TRBD2. Germline loops: CDR1 ENHRY, CDR2 SYGVKD. CDR3 size: 14 residues. The junction had 11 bases not matched to a gene; V was cut back by 7 bases and J by 5 bases. CDR3 sequence: CAIKSGRVSNEQYF. The CDR3 DNA reads TGTGCCATCAAATCAGGGAGGGTGTCGAACGAGCAGTACTTC.

The chain joins TRBV4-1 to TRBJ1-5; 7 bases map to TRBD1. Trimming at V came to 4 bases and at J to 1 base, leaving 4 bases not matched to a gene. Germline V gives CDR1 MGHRA, CDR2 YSYEKL. The CDR3 runs to 15 residues. The CDR3 nucleotides are TGCGCCAGCAGCCCAACAGGGGCCAGCAATCAGCCCCAGCATTTT. Its protein is CASSPTGASNQPQHF.

This clonotype was counted many times. The V gene is TRBV29-1, the J gene TRBJ2-7; 7 bases are shared with TRBD1. The CDR3 totals 12 residues. The germline V gene has CDR1 SQVTM and CDR2 ANQGSEA. V shed 6 bases, J shed 1 base, and the junction held 3 bases outside the gene matches. The CDR3 nucleotides read TGCAGCGTGGAGACAGGGTCCTACGAGCAGTACTTC. This translates into CSVETGSYEQYF.

This clonotype was recorded at least ten times. The genes are TRBV12-3 or TRBV12-4 and TRBJ2-1; TRBD1 agrees at 9 bases. Trimming at V came to 6 bases and at J to 3 bases, leaving 6 bases not matched to a gene. This CDR3 region has 15 residues. The CDR3 DNA sequence: TGTGCCAGCAGCGCGGGACAGGGAGGCTACAATGAGCAGTTCTTC. Its translation is CASSAGQGGYNEQFF.

With regard to this clonotype: A much larger clone lies one base from this, so it may be a read error. The chain combines TRBV24-1 with TRBJ2-1; TRBD1 matches at 9 bases. The length of the CDR3 is 15 residues. CDR1 and CDR2 (germline): KGHDR, SFDVKD. CDR3 residues: CATSGGGDRVDERFF. The CDR3 nucleotides read TGTGCCACCAGTGGGGGGGGGGACAGGGTTGATGAGCGGTTCTTC.

At least ten counts were recorded for this clonotype. At one of its ends the junction is not consistent with the germline gene, which may arise from a read error. This CDR3 is CASSLARAGGGTGELFF. For the CDR3, the DNA is TGTGCTAGCAGCTTAGCGCGAGCGGGAGGAGGCACCGGGGAGCTGTTTTTT. This chain connects TRBV7-7 to TRBJ2-2, with 9 bases identical to TRBD2. Germline lookup yields CDR1 SSHAT and CDR2 FNYEAQ (reference sequence). The CDR3 is made up of 17 amino acids.

This clonotype was recorded a few times. This chain joins TRBV6-8 and TRBJ2-7; 8 bases agree with TRBD1. The CDR3 extends over 14 amino acids. With V trimmed by 4 bases and J by 2 bases, 4 bases remained unmatched. Germline V gene data show CDR1 as MNHGY and CDR2 as SAAAGT. In DNA, the CDR3 is TGTGCCAGCAGTTCACAGGGGGGAACCTACGAGCAGTACTTC. It translates to CASSSQGGTYEQYF.

This clonotype was found a few times. The V call is TRBV20-1, the J call TRBJ2-7, with TRBD1 as a possible D gene (6 bases). Trimming pared 5 bases from V and 0 bases from J, leaving 14 bases between. The CDR3 is 14 residues long. Germline V lookup: CDR1 DFQATT, CDR2 SNEGSKA (reference sequence). Written as DNA, the CDR3 is TGCAGTGCTGGACGGACAGAACTCTCCTACGAGCAGTACTTC. It translates to CSAGRTELSYEQYF.

This clonotype was observed a few times. This chain links TRBV29-1 with TRBJ2-7, with 12 positions matching TRBD2. This CDR3 has 13 residues. The V gene end was trimmed by 4 bases and the J gene end by 9 bases; junction bases not matched to a gene: 7. The germline V gene encodes CDR1 SQVTM and CDR2 ANQGSEA. Here the CDR3 DNA reads TGCAGCGTTGCACTAGCGGGAGGTCTTTTGCAGTACTTC. Encoded protein: CSVALAGGLLQYF.

This clonotype has only a few counts. The V and J genes are TRBV5-1 and TRBJ2-7, with 15 bases that match TRBD2. The V and J ends lost 4 bases and 2 bases, in that order; junction bases with no gene match: 7. From germline, CDR1 is SGHRS and CDR2 YFSETQ. The CDR3 runs to 17 residues. The CDR3 sequence: CASSMGLAGGPTYEQYF. The CDR3 DNA reads TGCGCCAGCAGCATGGGACTAGCGGGGGGACCGACCTACGAGCAGTACTTC. Supplemented by reference TRBV5-1 and TRBJ2-7, the full variable domain reads KAGVTQTPRYLIKTRGQQVTLSCSPISGHRSVSWYQQTPGQGLQFLFEYFSETQRNKGNFPGRFSGRQFSNSRSEMNVSTLELGDSALYLCASSMGLAGGPTYEQYFGPGTRLTVT.

The chain carries TRBV14 and TRBJ2-5; D is perhaps TRBD1 (6 bases). The CDR3 has 16 amino acids. V lost 0 bases to trimming and J lost 5 bases, with 16 bases between them. The germline V gene encodes CDR1 SGHDN and CDR2 FVKESK. The CDR3 sequence: CASSQDGTLTQETQYF. CDR3 bases: TGTGCCAGCAGCCAAGACGGGACACTAACTCAGGAGACCCAGTACTTC.

The chain has TRBV30 and TRBJ2-5, with D possibly being TRBD2 (5 bases). With 2 bases removed from V and 4 bases from J, the gap between germline ends came to 14 bases. The CDR3 runs 14 residues. Germline values: CDR1 GTSNPN, CDR2 SVGIG (reference sequence). CDR3 bases: TGTGCCTGGAGTCTAGATCGGCGGGTAGAGACCCAGTACTTC. Protein sequence: CAWSLDRRVETQYF.

This clonotype showed up just a few times. V is TRBV29-1 and J is TRBJ1-5, with D possibly TRBD1 on 6 matching bases. V was shortened by 7 bases and J by 5 bases, with 15 bases between the two germline ends. From germline, CDR1 is SQVTM and CDR2 ANQGSEA. CDR3 length: 13 residues. The CDR3 protein is CSAAQGADQPQHF. The DNA for the CDR3 is TGCAGCGCTGCACAGGGAGCGGATCAGCCCCAGCATTTT. Filled out from reference TRBV29-1 and TRBJ1-5, the complete variable domain reads SAVISQKPSRDICQRGTSLTIQCQVDSQVTMMFWYRQQPGQSLTLIATANQGSEATYESGFVIDKFPISRPNLTFSTLTVSNMSPEDSSIYLCSAAQGADQPQHFGDGTRLSIL.

This rearrangement joins TRBV3-1 to TRBJ2-1; D not certain. From germline, CDR1 is LGHDT and CDR2 YNNKEL (reference sequence). CDR3 length: 15 amino acids. The germline V and J ends were trimmed by 1 base and 7 bases, with 14 bases remaining between them. In DNA, the CDR3 is TGTGCCAGCAGCCAAGGGTCGAGAGATTTAAATGAGCAGTTCTTC. Encoded protein: CASSQGSRDLNEQFF.

This clonotype has ten or more counts. V is TRBV3-1 and J is TRBJ1-1; 8 bases are shared with TRBD1. CDR1 LGHDT and CDR2 YNNKEL come from the germline V gene (reference sequence). The CDR3 has 14 residues. V was clipped by 3 bases and J by 4 bases; unmatched bases: 4. The CDR3, as DNA: TGTGCCAGCAGCCACGGAACAGGGGGCACTGAAGCTTTCTTT. Translated: CASSHGTGGTEAFF.

This clonotype came up many times. This chain links TRBV12-3 or TRBV12-4 with TRBJ1-5; the D is unclear. The CDR3 is made up of 14 amino acids. V was shortened by 2 bases and J by 5 bases, with 10 bases between the two germline ends. Here the CDR3 DNA reads TGTGCCAGCAGTTTATCCGGGAGCCATCAGCCCCAGCATTTT. This codes for CASSLSGSHQPQHF.

This chain links TRBV6-2 or TRBV6-3 with TRBJ2-4; TRBD2 matches 7 bases. This CDR3 region has 14 residues. Germline V gene lookup returns CDR1 MNHEY and CDR2 SVGEGT. The J segment lost 3 bases and the V segment lost 6 bases, leaving 5 bases of the junction unmatched. The CDR3 nucleotides read TGTGCCAGCAGAGAGCGGGGTGGCAAAAACATTCAGTACTTC. This gives the protein CASRERGGKNIQYF.

This clonotype was seen repeatedly, ten times or more. The chain combines TRBV11-2 with TRBJ2-3, with D possibly being TRBD2 (5 bases). The CDR3 consists of 16 residues. Trimming removed 5 bases at V and 2 bases at J, with 17 bases between. The germline V gene encodes CDR1 SGHAT and CDR2 FQNNGV. Here the CDR3 reads CASSLRLTTNTDTQYF. CDR3 in DNA: TGTGCCAGCAGCCTCCGACTAACCACCAACACAGATACGCAGTATTTT.

This clonotype was counted a single time. For the CDR3, the DNA is TGCGCCAGCAGCCAAAACATCGGGACAGGGGACTACGAGCAGTACTTC. Amino acids: CASSQNIGTGDYEQYF. V gene TRBV4-1 combines with J gene TRBJ2-7; 10 bases fit TRBD1. After removal of 2 bases from V and 3 bases from J, the junction contained 7 bases not matched to a gene. The CDR3 runs to 16 residues. Germline lookup yields CDR1 MGHRA and CDR2 YSYEKL.

With regard to this clonotype: A much more abundant neighbour one base away suggests this may be a read error. Because it lacks the conserved phenylalanine or tryptophan at the end, this CDR3 is likely a read error. V usage is TRBV3-1 and J usage is TRBJ1-1; weak D call: TRBD1 (6 bases). Germline loops: CDR1 LGHDT, CDR2 YNNKEL (reference sequence). This CDR3 has 13 residues. Trimming took 4 bases from V and 3 from J, leaving 9 bases between them. In DNA, the CDR3 is TGTGCCAGCAGCCCGGGGGCCCACACTGAAGCTTTCCTT. It encodes CASSPGAHTEAFL.

The chain couples TRBV6-1 to TRBJ2-5; D not certain. The CDR3 loop spans 15 amino acids. Trimming cost V 0 bases and J 4 bases, with 12 bases left between them. In germline, CDR1 is MNHNS, CDR2 SASEGT. Written as DNA, the CDR3 is TGTGCCAGCAGTGAAGCACGCGAGCCCCCAGAGACCCAGTACTTC. As protein: CASSEAREPPETQYF.

This clonotype has a count of ten or more. The chain joins TRBV27 to TRBJ2-7; TRBD1 matches at 9 bases. Germline V gives CDR1 MNHEY, CDR2 SMNVEV (reference sequence). The CDR3 has 15 amino acids. Trimming removed 6 bases from V and 5 bases from J; junction bases left unmatched: 11. CDR3 residues: CASSHRDREVHEQYF. DNA of the CDR3: TGTGCCAGCAGCCACCGGGACAGGGAAGTACACGAGCAGTACTTC.

In its sample, this clonotype was seen many times. V and J are TRBV7-8 and TRBJ2-7; 10 positions match TRBD1. V trimming: 0 bases; J trimming: 6 bases; junction bases outside the gene matches: 5. Per germline, CDR1 SGHVS and CDR2 FQNEAQ. The CDR3 totals 15 residues. The DNA of the CDR3 is TGTGCCAGCAGCTTAGCGCTTGACAGGGGGCCCGAGCAGTACTTC. Translation gives CASSLALDRGPEQYF.